This TCR beta chain appears in the sequencing data of a study of blood T cell repertoires in COVID-19. Study context: PBMCs, B-cell-depleted T cells, or T cells were the source of the cDNA or gDNA that made up the material.

Germline V gene sequence: CDR1 MGHRA, CDR2 YSYEKL. V was clipped by 1 base and J by 7 bases, with 14 bases between them. The CDR3 consists of 15 residues. Those who participated ranged in age from roughly 18 to 95 years and resided in 24 US areas. This clone has just one count. Generated by immunoSEQ multiplex PCR, the TCRdb table keeps only in-frame clones and is missing some. The top ten clones hold more than 3% of a sample with 150,000 to 200,000 clones, 84% of them seen once. The sequenced sample consisted of PBMCs or T cells enriched from blood (not recorded which). The chain carries TRBV4-1 and TRBJ1-5; D is perhaps TRBD1 (6 bases). The TCR originated in a woman between 25 and 40 years old who had been exposed to COVID-19. CDR3 DNA: TGCGCCAGCAGCCAAGTTGTGGCAGGGGAACAGCCCCAGCATTTT. Amino acids: CASSQVVAGEQPQHF.